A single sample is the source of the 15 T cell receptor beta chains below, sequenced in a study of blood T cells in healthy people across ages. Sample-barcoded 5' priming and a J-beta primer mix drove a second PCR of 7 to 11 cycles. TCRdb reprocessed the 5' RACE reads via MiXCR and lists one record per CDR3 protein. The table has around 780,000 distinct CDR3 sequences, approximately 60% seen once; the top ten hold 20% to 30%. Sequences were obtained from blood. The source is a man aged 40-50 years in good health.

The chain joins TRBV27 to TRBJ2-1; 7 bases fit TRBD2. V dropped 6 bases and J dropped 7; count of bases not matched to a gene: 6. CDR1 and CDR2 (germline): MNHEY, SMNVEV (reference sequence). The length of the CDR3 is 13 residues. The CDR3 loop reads CASRPGLRNEQFF. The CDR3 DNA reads TGTGCCAGCAGGCCGGGACTACGAAATGAGCAGTTCTTC.

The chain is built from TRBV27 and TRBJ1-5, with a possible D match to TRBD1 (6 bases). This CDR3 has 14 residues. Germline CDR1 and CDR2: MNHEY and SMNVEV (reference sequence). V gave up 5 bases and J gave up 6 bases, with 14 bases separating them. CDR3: CASSLQGMGQPQHF. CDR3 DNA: TGTGCCAGCAGTCTCCAGGGGATGGGTCAGCCCCAGCATTTT.

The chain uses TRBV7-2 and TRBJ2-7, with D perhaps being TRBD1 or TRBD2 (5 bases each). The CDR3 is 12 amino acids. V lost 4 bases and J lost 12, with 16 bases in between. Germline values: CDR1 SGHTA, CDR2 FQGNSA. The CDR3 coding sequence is TGTGCCAGCAGCTCTAGGGACCGGGACCGGTACTTC. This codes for CASSSRDRDRYF.

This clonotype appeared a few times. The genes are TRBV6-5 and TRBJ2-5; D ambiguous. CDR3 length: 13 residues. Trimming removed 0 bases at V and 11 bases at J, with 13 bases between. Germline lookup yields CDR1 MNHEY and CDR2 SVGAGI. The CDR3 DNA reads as TGTGCCAGCAGTTACTCTCCCCGGAATGAGCAGTACTTC. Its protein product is CASSYSPRNEQYF.

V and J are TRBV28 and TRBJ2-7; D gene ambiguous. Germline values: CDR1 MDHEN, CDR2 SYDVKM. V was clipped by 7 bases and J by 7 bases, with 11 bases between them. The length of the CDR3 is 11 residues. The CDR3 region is CASTLYNEQYF. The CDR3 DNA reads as TGTGCCAGCACCCTGTACAATGAGCAGTACTTC. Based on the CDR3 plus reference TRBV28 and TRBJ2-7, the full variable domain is DVKVTQSSRYLVKRTGEKVFLECVQDMDHENMFWYRQDPGLGLRLIYFSYDVKMKEKGDIPEGYSVSREKKERFSLILESASTNQTSMYLCASTLYNEQYFGPGTRLTVT.

CDR3 in DNA: TGTGCCAGCAGCCAGGAACGGACAGTAAGTGAGCAGTTCTTC. Translated, it gives CASSQERTVSEQFF. The rearrangement uses TRBV14 and TRBJ2-1; D may be TRBD1 (6 bases). Germline V CDR1 and CDR2: SGHDN, FVKESK. The CDR3 sequence is 14 residues long. The V end was cut by 3 bases, the J end by 9 bases, with 15 bases between.

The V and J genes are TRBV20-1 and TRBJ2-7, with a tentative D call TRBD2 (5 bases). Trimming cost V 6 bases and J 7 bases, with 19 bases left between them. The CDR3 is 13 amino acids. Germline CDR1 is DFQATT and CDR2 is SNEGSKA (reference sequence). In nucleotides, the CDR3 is TGCAGTGCCCCCTCGAGGGAATACAATGAGCAGTACTTC. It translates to CSAPSREYNEQYF.

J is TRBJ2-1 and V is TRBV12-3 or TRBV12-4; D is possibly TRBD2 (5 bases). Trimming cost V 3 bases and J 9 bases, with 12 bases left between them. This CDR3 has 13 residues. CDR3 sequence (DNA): TGTGCCAGCAGTTTGGTCAGAGGAGGTGAGCAGTTCTTC. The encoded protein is CASSLVRGGEQFF.

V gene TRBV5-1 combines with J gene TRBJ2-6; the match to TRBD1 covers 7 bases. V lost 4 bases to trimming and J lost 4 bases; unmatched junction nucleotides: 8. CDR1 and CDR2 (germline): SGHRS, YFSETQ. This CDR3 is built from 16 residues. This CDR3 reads CASSQEQGSGANVLTF. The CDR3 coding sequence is TGCGCCAGCAGCCAAGAACAGGGGAGCGGGGCCAACGTCCTGACTTTC.

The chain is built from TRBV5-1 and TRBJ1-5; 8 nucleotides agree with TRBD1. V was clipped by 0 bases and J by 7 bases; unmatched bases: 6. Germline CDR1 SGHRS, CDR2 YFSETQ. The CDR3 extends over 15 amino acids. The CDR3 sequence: CASSLAGTGEQPQHF. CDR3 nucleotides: TGCGCCAGCAGCTTGGCCGGGACAGGTGAGCAGCCCCAGCATTTT.

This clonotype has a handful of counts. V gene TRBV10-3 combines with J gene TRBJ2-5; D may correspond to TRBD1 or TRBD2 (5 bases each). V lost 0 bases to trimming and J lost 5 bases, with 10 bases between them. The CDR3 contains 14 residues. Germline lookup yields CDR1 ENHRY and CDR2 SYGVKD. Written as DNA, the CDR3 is TGTGCCATCAGTGAGTCTGGGGGTGCGGAGACCCAGTACTTC. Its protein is CAISESGGAETQYF.

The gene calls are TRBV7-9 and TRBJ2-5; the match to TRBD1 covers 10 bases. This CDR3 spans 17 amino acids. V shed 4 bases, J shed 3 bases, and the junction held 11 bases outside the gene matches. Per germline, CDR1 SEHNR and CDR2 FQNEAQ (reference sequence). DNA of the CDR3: TGTGCCAGCAGCTCGCCCCGGGACAGGGGACGAAAAGAGACCCAGTACTTC. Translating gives CASSSPRDRGRKETQYF.

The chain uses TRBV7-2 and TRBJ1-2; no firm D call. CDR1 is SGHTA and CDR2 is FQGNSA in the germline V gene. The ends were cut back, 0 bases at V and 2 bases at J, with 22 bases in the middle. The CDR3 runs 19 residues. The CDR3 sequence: CASSLALESAREANYGYTF. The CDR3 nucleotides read TGTGCCAGCAGCTTAGCCCTCGAGTCGGCGAGGGAGGCCAACTATGGCTACACCTTC.

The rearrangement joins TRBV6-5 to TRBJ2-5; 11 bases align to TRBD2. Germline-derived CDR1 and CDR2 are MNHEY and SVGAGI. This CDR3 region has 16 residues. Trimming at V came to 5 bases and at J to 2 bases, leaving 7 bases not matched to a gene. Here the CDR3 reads CASSPQRLAGQETQYF. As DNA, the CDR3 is TGTGCCAGCAGTCCACAACGACTAGCGGGGCAAGAGACCCAGTACTTC.

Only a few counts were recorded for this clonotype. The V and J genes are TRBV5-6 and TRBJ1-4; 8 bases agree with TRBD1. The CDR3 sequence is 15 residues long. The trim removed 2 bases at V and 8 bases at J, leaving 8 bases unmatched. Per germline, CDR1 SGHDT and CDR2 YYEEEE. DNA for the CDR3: TGTGCCAGCAGCTTACACTTTGACAGGGGCGAAAAACTGTTTTTT. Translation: CASSLHFDRGEKLFF.